These 2 T cell receptor beta chains originate from one sample sequenced in a study of beta chain features in type 1 diabetes (dated by TCRdb to between 2018 and 2020). Here is what the overall study found, with its caveats: Type 1 diabetes patients showed a moderate but significant shortening of TCRB CDR3 length in all four CD4+ subsets.

Library generation was performed with the immunoSEQ multiplex PCR assay. All of the isolated RNA was reverse transcribed with the High Capacity cDNA Reverse Transcription Kit, so expressed TCRB transcripts were sequenced. TCRdb provides this immuneACCESS table in a form limited to in-frame rearrangements. Some clones are lacking; in checked studies, under half of them reflect an unresolved V gene, and why the rest are absent is not known. The sample table lists about 370,000 clones, over 8.5% of them with a count of one. The ten most abundant clones make up about 0.6% of the sample. These receptors have no identified antigens. Sequences were obtained from central memory CD4+ T cells from blood. The receptors derive from a man in his thirties or forties with type 1 diabetes.

In its sample, this clone was seen a few times. V usage is TRBV11-3 and J usage is TRBJ2-1; no reliable D call. In germline, CDR1 is SGHNT, CDR2 YENEEA. Trimming took 1 base from V and 12 from J, leaving 7 bases between them. The CDR3 is 11 residues long. CDR3 sequence: CASSLASRQFF. The CDR3 nucleotides read TGTGCCAGCAGCTTAGCTTCAAGGCAGTTCTTC. The whole variable domain, filled in from reference TRBV11-3 and TRBJ2-1, reads EAGVVQSPRYKIIEKKQPVAFWCNPISGHNTLYWYLQNLGQGPELLIRYENEEAVDDSQLPKDRFSAERLKGVDSTLKIQPAELGDSAVYLCASSLASRQFFGPGTRLTVL.

V usage is TRBV18 and J usage is TRBJ1-4; D is uncertain. V was pared by 6 bases and J by 3 bases, with 14 bases between. The CDR3 runs 15 residues. Germline-derived CDR1 and CDR2 are KGHSH and LQKENI. The CDR3 here is CASSPRDNSNEKLFF. CDR3 DNA: TGTGCCAGCTCCCCAAGAGACAACTCTAATGAAAAACTGTTTTTT. The whole variable domain, remainder taken from reference TRBV18 and TRBJ1-4, is NAGVMQNPRHLVRRRGQEARLRCSPMKGHSHVYWYRQLPEEGLKFMVYLQKENIIDESGMPKERFSAEFPKEGPSILRIQQVVRGDSAAYFCASSPRDNSNEKLFFGSGTQLSVL.